Listed below are T cell receptor beta chains from one sample, sequenced in a study of cytomegalovirus exposure and HLA in healthy donors. Method: immunoSEQ multiplex PCR; TCRdb's copy keeps in-frame clones and lacks some. In the table there are some 220,000 clones, just under 80% of which are singletons. Sample: PBMCs. Receptors originate from a boy aged 5 to 17 in good health and CMV-seronegative. CDR3s include the opening cysteine and the closing phenylalanine or tryptophan. A D gene is named only where the DNA matches it firmly. The listing skips clone size in some rows; elsewhere it reads once, few, many or a size class.

clone_size	j_call	d_call	v_call	cdr3_nt	cdr3_aa
-	TRBJ2-1	TRBD2	TRBV29-1	TGCAGCGTTGATTCTAGCGGCATTTACAATGAGCAGTTCTTC	CSVDSSGIYNEQFF
-	TRBJ1-1	-	TRBV5-8	TGTGCCAGCAGCAAGCATTTAGAGGCGCCGGGCACTGAAGCTTTCTTT	CASSKHLEAPGTEAFF
-	TRBJ2-1	TRBD2	TRBV2	TGTGCCAGCAGTCCGGGACTAGCTACCAATGAGCAGTTCTTC	CASSPGLATNEQFF
-	TRBJ1-2	-	TRBV20-1	TGCAGTGCTCCTCTCAGGGGTGGCTACACCTTC	CSAPLRGGYTF
-	TRBJ1-4	TRBD1	TRBV27	TGTGCCAGCAGTCCTCCAGACAGGGGAAGCGAAAAACTGTTTTTT	CASSPPDRGSEKLFF
-	TRBJ1-2	TRBD1	TRBV5-1	TGCGCCAGCAGTCCCGACAGGGTCTATGGCTACACCTTC	CASSPDRVYGYTF
-	TRBJ2-7	-	TRBV4-1	TGCGCCAGCAGCCAAGTTGGGCGGGACGGCGAGCAGTACTTC	CASSQVGRDGEQYF
once	TRBJ2-2	-	TRBV5-1	TGCGCCAGCAGCTTGGTCGGTTGGGAGCTGTTTTTT	CASSLVGWELFF
-	TRBJ1-1	-	TRBV11-2	TGTGCCAGCAGCTTAGGGAGGAGCACTGAAGCTTTCTTT	CASSLGRSTEAFF
-	TRBJ1-5	-	TRBV12-5	TGTGCTAGTGGGTCCGGACTTGATCAGCCCCAGCATTTT	CASGSGLDQPQHF
-	TRBJ2-2	TRBD1	TRBV5-1	TGCGCCAGCAGCTTGGGACAGGGACGCGACACCGGGGAGCTGTTTTTT	CASSLGQGRDTGELFF
-	TRBJ1-1	-	TRBV6-1	TGTGAAACCCAAATACAGGAGGGGACTGAAGCTTTCTTT	CETQIQEGTEAFF
few	TRBJ1-1	-	TRBV15	TGTGCCACCAGTTGGGCCAACACTGAAGCTTTCTTT	CATSWANTEAFF
-	TRBJ1-5	-	TRBV9	TGTGCCAGCAGCGTAGGGGGAGGGACGGGTCAGCCCCAGCATTTT	CASSVGGGTGQPQHF
-	TRBJ2-1	TRBD2	TRBV6-1	TGTGCCAGCAAAATACCGGGACTAGCGGAGAATGAGCAGTTCTTC	CASKIPGLAENEQFF
-	TRBJ2-3	TRBD2	TRBV13	TGTGCCAGCAGCCCAGCGGATCCCGGGGTATGGGAGCGGGAGGTAGCAGATACGCAGTATTTT	CASSPADPGVWEREVADTQYF
-	TRBJ1-5	TRBD1	TRBV19	TGTGCCAGTACCCCATGGGACAGGAATCAGCCCCAGCATTTT	CASTPWDRNQPQHF
once	TRBJ1-6	-	TRBV7-6	TGTGCCAGCAGCTTAGGGAGGGGCGATAATTCACCCCCCCACTTT	CASSLGRGDNSPPHF
-	TRBJ1-1	-	TRBV4-2	TGTGCCAGCAGCCCCCTCGGAGGGAACACTGAAGCTTTCTTT	CASSPLGGNTEAFF
few	TRBJ2-1	-	TRBV28	TGTGCCAGCATTCCACTCAAAGGAGGAGGGGCGGATGAGCAGTTCTTC	CASIPLKGGGADEQFF
-	TRBJ2-3	TRBD1	TRBV19	TGTGCCAGTAACGCGGGACAGGGAGGAAGCGCGCAGTATTTT	CASNAGQGGSAQYF
-	TRBJ1-2	-	TRBV5-4	TGTGCCAGCAGCTTAGTAGGTTCAGGGACTGTGGCTTATGGCTACACCTTC	CASSLVGSGTVAYGYTF
-	TRBJ1-1	TRBD1	TRBV7-6	TGTGCCAGCAGCTTAGGGACAGGGCGAACTGAAGCTTTCTTT	CASSLGTGRTEAFF
-	TRBJ1-1	-	TRBV9	TGTGCCAGCAGCCTAGCTGAGGCTATAACTGAAGCTTTCTTT	CASSLAEAITEAFF
-	TRBJ1-2	TRBD1	TRBV30	TGTGCCTGGAGTGTACAGAGACAGGGCAGTGATGGCTACACCTTC	CAWSVQRQGSDGYTF
few	TRBJ1-5	-	TRBV10-1	TGCGCCAGCAGTGATGTCGACAGGCCAAATCAGCCCCAGCATTTT	CASSDVDRPNQPQHF
-	TRBJ2-3	-	TRBV7-9	TGTGCCAGCAGCTTAGTCAACACAGATACGCAGTATTTT	CASSLVNTDTQYF
-	TRBJ2-1	TRBD1	TRBV5-1	TGCGCCAGCAGCTTGGTTTGGGAGGGACAGGGCCGGAATGAGCAGTTCTTC	CASSLVWEGQGRNEQFF
-	TRBJ2-7	-	TRBV5-6	TGTGCCAGCAGCTTGGAATCGCGCGGCACCTACGAGCAGTACTTC	CASSLESRGTYEQYF
few	TRBJ2-1	TRBD2	TRBV6-4	TGTGCCAGCAGTGAGGCCCTAGCGGGGGGGCATGAGCAGTTCTTC	CASSEALAGGHEQFF
-	TRBJ1-1	TRBD1	TRBV9	TGTGCCAGCAGCGTAACGACAGGGAGGACTGAAGCTTTCTTT	CASSVTTGRTEAFF
-	TRBJ2-1	TRBD1	TRBV6-5	TGTGCCAGCAGTTACTCAGTACGACAGGGGGAGGGTGAGCAGTTCTTC	CASSYSVRQGEGEQFF
few	TRBJ1-5	TRBD1	TRBV7-3	TGTGCCAGCAGCTTAATGGGACAGGGCAATCAGCCCCAGCATTTT	CASSLMGQGNQPQHF
once	TRBJ2-1	-	TRBV9	TGTGCCAGCAGCCCAACTAGGGGGGGGCTTCATGAGCAGTTCTTC	CASSPTRGGLHEQFF
-	TRBJ1-4	-	TRBV6-1	TGTGCCAGCAGTGAAGAGGAGGAAAAACTGTTTTTT	CASSEEEEKLFF
-	TRBJ2-1	-	TRBV10-3	TGTGCCATCAGGAAGGAGTTTGAGCAGTTCTTC	CAIRKEFEQFF
-	TRBJ2-2	TRBD2	TRBV4-1	TGCGCCAGCAGCCAAAGACTGGGACTAGAGACCGGGGAGCTGTTTTTT	CASSQRLGLETGELFF
few	TRBJ2-2	TRBD1	TRBV9	TGTGCCAGCAGCGTAACCGGGACAGGGGTTACCGGGGAGCTGTTTTTT	CASSVTGTGVTGELFF
once	TRBJ2-2	TRBD2	TRBV2	TGTGCCAGCAGTGTACCAGCGGGGGGCCGTTCGAACACCGGGGAGCTGTTTTTT	CASSVPAGGRSNTGELFF
-	TRBJ1-2	TRBD1	TRBV5-1	TGCGCCAGCAGCTCGGGACAGGGTCTTTATGGCTACACCTTC	CASSSGQGLYGYTF
once	TRBJ1-2	TRBD1	TRBV19	TGTGCCAGTAGTGAGGGACAGGGGGCGCCTACTAACTATGGCTACACCTTC	CASSEGQGAPTNYGYTF
few	TRBJ2-1	TRBD2	TRBV4-1	TGCGCCAGCAGCCAAGAACTCACTAGCGGGAGGGGGGATGAGCAGTTCTTC	CASSQELTSGRGDEQFF
-	TRBJ1-1	-	TRBV4-1	TGCGCCAGCAGCCAAGAACCAGGGATGAACACTGAAGCTTTCTTT	CASSQEPGMNTEAFF
-	TRBJ2-7	-	TRBV7-9	TGTGCCAGCAGCCCGTTAAGTCGGGGCTACGAGCAGTACTTC	CASSPLSRGYEQYF
once	TRBJ1-2	TRBD1	TRBV7-8	TGTGCCAGCAGCTTAGCGGACAGGGGGCGAGCTGGCTACACCTTC	CASSLADRGRAGYTF
-	TRBJ1-2	-	TRBV30	TGTGCCTGGAGTGTAAGTGGGAGTCTCTATGGCTACACCTTC	CAWSVSGSLYGYTF
-	TRBJ2-7	-	TRBV5-4	TGTGCCAGCAGCTTGGGGGAGAGCTCCTACGAGCAGTACTTC	CASSLGESSYEQYF
-	TRBJ1-1	-	TRBV19	TGTGCCAGTAGTATCGGAGACGCTGAAGCTTTCTTT	CASSIGDAEAFF
-	TRBJ2-5	TRBD1	TRBV5-1	TGCGCCAGCAGCTTGGGGGACAGGGGGCGTTGGGAGACCCAGTACTTC	CASSLGDRGRWETQYF
-	TRBJ1-5	-	TRBV2	TGTGCCAGCACCAGTACATCGGAGCAGCCCCAGCATTTT	CASTSTSEQPQHF
-	TRBJ2-3	TRBD2	TRBV7-9	TGTGCCAGCAGCTTAGGGACTAGCGGATACACAGATACGCAGTATTTT	CASSLGTSGYTDTQYF
once	TRBJ1-1	-	TRBV27	TGTGCCAGCAGTTTTTTAAGGGGGGGGGACACTGAAGCTTTCTTT	CASSFLRGGDTEAFF
-	TRBJ2-7	TRBD2	TRBV5-4	TGTGCCAGCAGCTTGGGGGGACTAGCCCTACGGGAGCAGTACTTC	CASSLGGLALREQYF